This paragraph reports one TCR beta chain. The sample originates from a study of control samples from healthy donors and cancer patients. This CDR3 region has 15 residues. Unmatched junction bases numbered 8, after V lost 4 bases and J lost 4 bases. Looked up from germline, CDR1 is SGHRS and CDR2 is YFSETQ. TCRdb keeps only in-frame clones here, not all; method: immunoSEQ multiplex PCR. Among some 95,000 clones listed, roughly 83% were seen once. The chain joins TRBV5-1 to TRBJ2-5; 9 nucleotides agree with TRBD2. This receptor was obtained from a woman in her twenties or thirties in good health. The sample was blood. CDR3 residues: CASSHTGLAGETQYF. DNA of the CDR3: TGCGCCAGCAGCCATACGGGACTAGCCGGAGAGACCCAGTACTTC.